Listed here are 18 T cell receptor beta chains from one sample, sequenced in a study of regulatory T cells in long-lasting Graves disease. CDR3 regions were amplified by Arm-PCR using iRepertoire HTBI primers to build TCR beta libraries. TCRdb redid the calling of the multiplex PCR reads with MiXCR, one entry per CDR3 protein. In the table there are some 420,000 distinct CDR3 sequences, 20% to 25% of which are singletons. The sample's time point: persistent/refractory GD, antithyroid drugs over 5 years with positive TRAb. Scientists built the TCR library using RNA that was extracted from PBMCs. This material consisted of peripheral blood mononuclear cells (PBMCs), taken when the disease was refractory, from a patient treated with antithyroid drugs. Source of these receptors: a female donor with Graves disease.

This clonotype showed up many times. This chain uses TRBV6-1 with TRBJ2-7; D unresolved. The germline gives CDR1 MNHNS, CDR2 SASEGT. The V gene lost 11 bases and the J gene lost 3 bases, with 17 bases spanning the gap. This CDR3 spans 13 amino acids. The CDR3 reads CAAQPTAFYEQYF. In DNA form, the CDR3 reads TGTGCCGCGCAACCTACAGCCTTCTACGAGCAGTACTTC.

This clonotype came up a few times. This sequence joins TRBV5-1 and TRBJ1-4; D not certain. CDR3 length: 13 residues. Per germline, CDR1 SGHRS and CDR2 YFSETQ. V lost 4 bases and J lost 7, with 11 bases in between. CDR3 loop: CASSIGSFEKLFF. In nucleotides, the CDR3 is TGCGCCAGCAGCATAGGGTCATTTGAAAAACTGTTTTTT.

This chain uses TRBV7-9 with TRBJ2-4; D unclear. V dropped 6 bases and J dropped 9 bases, with 6 bases sitting between them. The CDR3 runs 10 residues. Looked up from germline, CDR1 is SEHNR and CDR2 is FQNEAQ (reference sequence). The CDR3 is CASSVSIQYF. The CDR3 DNA reads TGTGCCAGCAGTGTCAGCATTCAGTACTTC.

As regards this clonotype: This may be a read error, as it is one base from a much larger clone. The CDR3 nucleotides read TGTGCCAGCAGTTCATTAGGGGGTTCACCCCTCCACTTT. Its protein is CASSSLGGSPLHF. The rearrangement uses TRBV12-3 or TRBV12-4 and TRBJ1-6; the D gene is possibly TRBD1 (6 bases). This CDR3 comprises 13 residues. V was shortened by 4 bases and J by 9 bases, with 10 bases between the two germline ends.

This clonotype was observed a few times. The chain recombines TRBV20-1 with TRBJ1-2, with TRBD1 matching 9 bases. CDR3 length: 14 residues. The J segment lost 3 bases and the V segment lost 3 bases, leaving 5 bases of the junction unmatched. CDR1 and CDR2 from the germline V gene are DFQATT and SNEGSKA (reference sequence). The CDR3, as DNA: TGCAGTGCTAGTCTCCGGGACAGGGACTATGGCTACACCTTC. Amino acid sequence: CSASLRDRDYGYTF.

This clonotype was detected ten times or more. V is TRBV3-1 and J is TRBJ2-7; TRBD2 matches 9 bases. From germline, CDR1 is LGHDT and CDR2 YNNKEL (reference sequence). The length of the CDR3 is 14 residues. Trimming took 2 bases from V and 6 from J; bases not matched to a gene: 5. The CDR3 sequence: CASSQLAGSGEQYF. In nucleotides, the CDR3 is TGTGCCAGCAGCCAACTAGCGGGAAGTGGCGAGCAGTACTTC.

In this sample, this clonotype turned up many times. This rearrangement joins TRBV28 to TRBJ2-7; no reliable D call. V dropped 3 bases and J dropped 0 bases, with 6 bases sitting between them. Germline V lookup: CDR1 MDHEN, CDR2 SYDVKM. The CDR3 totals 13 residues. CDR3 DNA: TGTGCCAGCAGTTTTGAGAGCTCCTACGAGCAGTACTTC. Translation: CASSFESSYEQYF.

In regard to this clonotype: Given a much more abundant clone one base away, this may be a read error. The chain recombines TRBV7-6 with TRBJ1-2, with D perhaps TRBD1 (6 bases). V was cut by 2 bases and J by 3 bases, with 7 bases left in between. CDR1 and CDR2 (germline): SGHVS, FNYEAQ. CDR3 size: 13 residues. CDR3: CASSLQGHYGYTF. In nucleotides, the CDR3 is TGTGCCAGCAGCTTACAGGGGCACTATGGCTACACCTTC.

In this sample, this clonotype turned up a few times. The chain links TRBV9 to TRBJ2-3, with 13 bases identical to TRBD2. CDR3 length: 18 residues. Germline CDR1 and CDR2: SGDLS and YYNGEE. V dropped 1 base and J dropped 2; count of bases not matched to a gene: 7. This chain's CDR3 is CASSVSGTSGTNTDTQYF. CDR3 DNA sequence: TGTGCCAGCAGCGTAAGTGGGACTAGCGGGACAAACACAGATACGCAGTATTTT. The full variable domain, with the rest looked up from reference TRBV9 and TRBJ2-3, is DSGVTQTPKHLITATGQRVTLRCSPRSGDLSVYWYQQSLDQGLQFLIQYYNGEERAKGNILERFSAQQFPDLHSELNLSSLELGDSALYFCASSVSGTSGTNTDTQYFGPGTRLTVL.

The sample holds many counts of this clonotype. The rearrangement uses TRBV12-5 and TRBJ1-2; 9 positions agree with TRBD1. The germline V gene encodes CDR1 LGHNT and CDR2 FRNRAP. CDR3 length equals 14 residues. The V and J ends lost 1 base and 7 bases, in that order; junction bases with no gene match: 4. As DNA, the CDR3 is TGTGCTAGTGGTTTGGACAGGGGGCGCGGTGGCTACACCTTC. Its protein product is CASGLDRGRGGYTF.

This clonotype was detected only a few times. The chain combines TRBV5-5 with TRBJ1-6; possibly TRBD1 for D (6 bases). Germline loops: CDR1 SGHKS, CDR2 YYEKEE (reference sequence). The CDR3 is made up of 15 amino acids. Between the trimmed V and J ends, which lost 3 bases and 7 bases, there was a span of 14 bases. In nucleotides, the CDR3 is TGTGCCAGCAGCTCGGGGGCTGATGGGAATTCACCCCTCCACTTT. Residues: CASSSGADGNSPLHF.

This clonotype has a count of ten or more. The rearrangement joins TRBV6-5 to TRBJ1-5; TRBD1 matches 7 bases. This CDR3 comprises 16 residues. The J segment lost 5 bases and the V segment lost 4 bases, leaving 11 bases of the junction unmatched. CDR1 and CDR2 (germline): MNHEY, SVGAGI. As DNA, the CDR3 is TGTGCCAGCAGTTCCCGGCCGACAGGGTGGGATCAGCCCCAGCATTTT. Protein product: CASSSRPTGWDQPQHF.

This clonotype was observed at least ten times. The chain couples TRBV29-1 to TRBJ1-2; D gene uncertain. V lost 4 bases, J lost 0 bases, and 6 bases lay in between. From germline, CDR1 is SQVTM and CDR2 ANQGSEA. The CDR3 totals 12 residues. The CDR3: CSVVGANYGYTF. As DNA, the CDR3 is TGCAGCGTTGTAGGCGCTAACTATGGCTACACCTTC.

This clonotype was counted ten times or more. The chain employs TRBV7-8 and TRBJ1-2; D unclear. Germline assignment: CDR1 SGHVS and CDR2 FQNEAQ. This CDR3 is built from 12 residues. Deletions cut 0 bases from V and 8 bases from J, with 7 bases between. The CDR3 coding sequence is TGTGCCAGCAGCTTAGCAGGGTTCGGCTACACCTTC. It codes for CASSLAGFGYTF.

This clonotype was counted many times. The V and J genes are TRBV7-9 and TRBJ2-7, with D perhaps TRBD1 or TRBD2 (5 bases each). Germline CDR1 SEHNR, CDR2 FQNEAQ (reference sequence). The CDR3 is made up of 12 amino acids. V was clipped by 1 base and J by 5 bases, with 6 bases between them. The CDR3 protein is CASSLVGDEQYF. For the CDR3, the DNA is TGTGCCAGCAGCTTAGTGGGGGACGAGCAGTACTTC. The complete variable domain, with remaining parts taken from reference TRBV7-9 and TRBJ2-7, reads DTGVSQNPRHKITKRGQNVTFRCDPISEHNRLYWYRQTLGQGPEFLTYFQNEAQLEKSRLLSDRFSAERPKGSFSTLEIQRTEQGDSAMYLCASSLVGDEQYFGPGTRLTVT.

This chain joins TRBV6-5 and TRBJ2-1; a weak D match, TRBD1 (6 bases). With 0 bases removed from V and 0 bases from J, the gap between germline ends came to 15 bases. There are 18 residues in the CDR3. Per germline, CDR1 MNHEY and CDR2 SVGAGI. CDR3 nucleotide sequence: TGTGCCAGCAGTTACTCAAAACCGACAGGCAGCTCCTACAATGAGCAGTTCTTC. The encoded protein is CASSYSKPTGSSYNEQFF.

About this clonotype: A far larger clone is just one base off, so this is likely a read error. The CDR3 does not close with the conserved phenylalanine or tryptophan, likely indicating a read error. V and J are TRBV28 and TRBJ1-2; D call uncertain. The CDR3 loop spans 11 amino acids. Germline CDR1 MDHEN, CDR2 SYDVKM. The V end was cut by 7 bases, the J end by 10 bases, with 13 bases between. The CDR3 DNA reads as TGTGCCAGCACCGCGGACGGAGACTACACCCTC. This encodes CASTADGDYTL.

This clonotype has just one count. This chain joins TRBV7-2 and TRBJ2-7, with 8 bases lining up with TRBD2. CDR3 length equals 20 residues. V was pared by 5 bases and J by 5 bases, with 26 bases of the junction left unmatched. Germline lookup yields CDR1 SGHTA and CDR2 FQGNSA. For the CDR3, the DNA is TGTGCCAGCAGCCCCCCGGGGGGGCTCAATCCTCCCCTTAACGCCGACGAGCAGTACTTC. This gives the protein CASSPPGGLNPPLNADEQYF.